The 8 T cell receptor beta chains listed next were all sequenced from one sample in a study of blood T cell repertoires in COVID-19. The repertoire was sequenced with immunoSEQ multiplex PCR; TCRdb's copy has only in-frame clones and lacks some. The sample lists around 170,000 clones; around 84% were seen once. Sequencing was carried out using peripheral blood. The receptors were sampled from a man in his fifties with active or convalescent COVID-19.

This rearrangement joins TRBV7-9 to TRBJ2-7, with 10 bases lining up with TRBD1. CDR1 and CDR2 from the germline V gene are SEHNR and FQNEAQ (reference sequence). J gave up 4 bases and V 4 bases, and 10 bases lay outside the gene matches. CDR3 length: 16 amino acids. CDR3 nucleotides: TGTGCCAGCAGCTACACCGGGACAGGGGTTGGGTACGAGCAGTACTTC. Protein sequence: CASSYTGTGVGYEQYF. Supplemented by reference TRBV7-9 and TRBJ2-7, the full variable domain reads DTGVSQNPRHKITKRGQNVTFRCDPISEHNRLYWYRQTLGQGPEFLTYFQNEAQLEKSRLLSDRFSAERPKGSFSTLEIQRTEQGDSAMYLCASSYTGTGVGYEQYFGPGTRLTVT.

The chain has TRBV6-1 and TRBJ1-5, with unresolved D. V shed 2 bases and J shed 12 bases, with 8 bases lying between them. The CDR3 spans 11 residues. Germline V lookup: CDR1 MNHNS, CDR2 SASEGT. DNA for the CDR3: TGTGCCAGCAGTGAAATGGGCTTCCAGCATTTT. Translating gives CASSEMGFQHF.

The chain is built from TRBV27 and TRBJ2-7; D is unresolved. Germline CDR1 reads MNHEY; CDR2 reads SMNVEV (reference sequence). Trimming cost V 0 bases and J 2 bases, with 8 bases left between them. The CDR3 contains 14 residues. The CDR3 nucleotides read TGTGCCAGCAGTTTATCGGGCTTTACCTACGAGCAGTACTTC. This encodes CASSLSGFTYEQYF.

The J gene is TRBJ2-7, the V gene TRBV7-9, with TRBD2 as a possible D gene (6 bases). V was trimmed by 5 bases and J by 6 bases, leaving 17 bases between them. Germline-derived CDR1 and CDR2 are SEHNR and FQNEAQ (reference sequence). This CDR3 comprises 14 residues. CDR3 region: CASSATGTPLEQYF. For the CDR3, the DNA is TGTGCCAGCAGCGCCACCGGGACTCCCCTCGAGCAGTACTTC.

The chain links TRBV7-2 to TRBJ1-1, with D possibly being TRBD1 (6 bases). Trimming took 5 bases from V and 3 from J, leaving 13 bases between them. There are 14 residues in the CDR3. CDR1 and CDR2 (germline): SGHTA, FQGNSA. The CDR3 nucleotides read TGTGCCAGCAGCCCACGGACAGTTCACACTGAAGCTTTCTTT. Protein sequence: CASSPRTVHTEAFF.

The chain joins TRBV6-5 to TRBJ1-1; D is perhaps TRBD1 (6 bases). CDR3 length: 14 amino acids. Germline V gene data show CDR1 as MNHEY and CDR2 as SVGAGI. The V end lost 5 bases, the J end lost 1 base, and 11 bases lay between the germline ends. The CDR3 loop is CASSNREKNTEAFF. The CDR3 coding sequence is TGTGCCAGCAGTAACAGGGAAAAGAACACTGAAGCTTTCTTT.

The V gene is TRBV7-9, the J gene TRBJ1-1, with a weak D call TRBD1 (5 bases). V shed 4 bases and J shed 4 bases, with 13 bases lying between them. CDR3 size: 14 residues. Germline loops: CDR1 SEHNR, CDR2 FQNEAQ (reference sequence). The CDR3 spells CASSSAGWGTEAFF. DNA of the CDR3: TGTGCCAGCAGCTCGGCAGGGTGGGGCACTGAAGCTTTCTTT.

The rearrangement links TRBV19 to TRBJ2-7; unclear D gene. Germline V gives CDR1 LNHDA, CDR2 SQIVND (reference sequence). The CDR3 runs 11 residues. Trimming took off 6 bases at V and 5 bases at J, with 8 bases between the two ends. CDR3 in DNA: TGTGCCAGTAGGAGGAGAAACGAGCAGTACTTC. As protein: CASRRRNEQYF.